The entry below describes one T cell receptor beta chain. This entry is derived from a study of shared clonotypes between healthy human individuals. About the study: A donor's plate count was three for CD4 naive and three for CD4 memory; CD8 naive had two and CD8 memory one.

Trimming removed 2 bases at V and 1 base at J, with 2 bases between. Germline CDR1 reads GTSNPN; CDR2 reads SVGIG (reference sequence). This CDR3 is built from 12 residues. The repertoire was sequenced with immunoSEQ multiplex PCR; TCRdb's copy has only in-frame clones and lacks some. This table has about 340,000 clones, about 70% appearing once. The TCR sequence derives from a man aged 25-45 years in good health. The rearrangement uses TRBV30 and TRBJ2-2; D not certain. The specimen sequenced was memory CD4+ T cells sorted from blood. The subset is: CD45RA-negative fraction. The CDR3 DNA is TGTGCCTGGAGTCAGAACACCGGGGAGCTGTTTTTT. This encodes CAWSQNTGELFF.